The rows below give T cell receptor beta chains drawn from one sample of a study of blood T cell repertoires in COVID-19. Libraries were prepared by immunoSEQ multiplex PCR; TCRdb keeps only in-frame clonotypes and omits some of them. The table has roughly 82,000 clones, 82% seen once. The sample consisted of peripheral blood. These receptors originate from a man between 60 and 75 years old with acute or convalescent COVID-19. The CDR3 runs from the conserved cysteine through the conserved F or W. The D gene is left open where the match is weak. Expanded clones are given a class, and other clones once, few, many or no size at all.

J	D	size	V	CDR3	DNA
TRBJ1-3	TRBD1	-	TRBV5-6	CASSSTGGTGNTIYF	TGTGCCAGCAGCTCCACAGGGGGGACTGGAAACACCATATATTTT
TRBJ2-7	TRBD1	-	TRBV18	CASSPLDRSSYEQYF	TGTGCCAGCTCACCCTTGGACAGGAGCTCCTACGAGCAGTACTTC
TRBJ2-5	TRBD1	-	TRBV7-8	CASSSRGPREETQYF	TGTGCCAGCAGCTCCAGGGGGCCTAGGGAAGAGACCCAGTACTTC
TRBJ1-6	-	-	TRBV4-1	CASSQVVPLGRGRSPLHF	TGCGCCAGCAGCCAAGTTGTCCCTTTGGGCAGGGGTCGTTCACCCCTCCACTTT
TRBJ1-6	-	-	TRBV6-6	CASRTDSPLHF	TGTGCCAGCAGGACTGATTCACCCCTCCACTTT
TRBJ1-6	TRBD1	once	TRBV6-2/TRBV6-3	CASSYSLESGGHSPLHF	TGTGCCAGCAGTTACTCGTTGGAGTCAGGGGGCCATTCACCCCTCCACTTT
TRBJ2-5	-	-	TRBV4-2	CASSQETPKETQYF	TGTGCCAGCAGCCAAGAGACACCGAAAGAGACCCAGTACTTC
TRBJ1-1	-	-	TRBV30	CAWSKGRGTEAFF	TGTGCCTGGAGTAAGGGGAGGGGGACTGAAGCTTTCTTT
TRBJ1-2	TRBD1	-	TRBV6-6	CASSPAGTGGDGYTF	TGTGCCAGCAGCCCTGCCGGGACAGGGGGGGATGGCTACACCTTC
TRBJ2-2	TRBD2	once	TRBV7-8	CASNPVSGTPPGELFF	TGTGCCAGCAACCCCGTTAGCGGGACTCCCCCCGGGGAGCTGTTTTTT
TRBJ1-2	TRBD1	-	TRBV7-9	CASSSGGGNYGYTF	TGTGCCAGCAGTTCTGGAGGGGGCAACTATGGCTACACCTTC
TRBJ2-7	TRBD2	-	TRBV7-2	CASSTSGDSYEQYF	TGTGCCAGCAGCACTAGCGGGGACTCTTACGAGCAGTACTTC
TRBJ2-2	TRBD1	-	TRBV10-1	CASSPGQANTGELFF	TGCGCCAGCAGTCCGGGACAGGCGAACACCGGGGAGCTGTTTTTT
TRBJ1-1	TRBD1	once	TRBV28	CASRSGGTRHEAFF	TGTGCCAGCAGGTCAGGGGGGACACGTCATGAAGCTTTCTTT
TRBJ2-2	-	-	TRBV13	CASSLSNGELFF	TGTGCCAGCAGCCTAAGCAACGGGGAGCTGTTTTTT
TRBJ1-2	TRBD1	-	TRBV3-1/TRBV3-2	CASSQVAGTGGYYGYTF	TGTGCCAGCAGCCAAGTGGCTGGGACAGGGGGATACTATGGCTACACCTTC
TRBJ1-5	-	-	TRBV5-1	CASSLGQVNNQPQHF	TGCGCCAGCAGCTTGGGACAGGTTAACAATCAGCCCCAGCATTTT
TRBJ2-1	TRBD2	-	TRBV7-3	CASSLSRGDYNEQFF	TGTGCCAGCAGCTTAAGTCGGGGGGATTACAATGAGCAGTTCTTC
TRBJ1-2	TRBD1	-	TRBV2	CASSGGQSYGYTF	TGTGCCAGCAGTGGGGGACAGTCGTATGGCTACACCTTC
TRBJ1-4	TRBD1	few	TRBV29-1	CSVEGTGENEKLFF	TGCAGCGTTGAAGGTACAGGGGAAAATGAAAAACTGTTTTTT
TRBJ1-4	-	-	TRBV4-1	CASSQGLSGNEKLFF	TGCGCCAGCAGCCAAGGCCTCTCCGGTAATGAAAAACTGTTTTTT
TRBJ2-3	-	once	TRBV3-1/TRBV3-2	CASSQRSADTQYF	TGTGCCAGCAGCCAAAGGAGCGCAGATACGCAGTATTTT
TRBJ2-2	-	-	TRBV3-1/TRBV3-2	CASSQDLAAGELFF	TGTGCCAGCAGCCAAGATCTGGCGGCCGGGGAGCTGTTTTTT
TRBJ2-2	-	-	TRBV15	CATSSDGGRYTGELFF	TGTGCCACCAGCAGTGACGGAGGGCGGTACACCGGGGAGCTGTTTTTT
TRBJ2-1	TRBD2	once	TRBV27	CASRSSGSFNEQFF	TGTGCCAGCAGATCTAGCGGGAGTTTCAATGAGCAGTTCTTC
TRBJ2-1	-	once	TRBV7-9	CASSLVELAQQFF	TGTGCCAGCAGCTTAGTGGAATTAGCCCAGCAGTTCTTC
TRBJ2-3	-	-	TRBV15	CATSRGTERGDTQYF	TGTGCCACCAGCAGAGGGACAGAAAGGGGGGATACGCAGTATTTT
TRBJ2-1	-	-	TRBV3-1/TRBV3-2	CASSLGRGGTEQFF	TGTGCCAGCAGCCTCGGCCGAGGGGGAACCGAGCAGTTCTTC
TRBJ2-7	TRBD1	-	TRBV27	CASSPIRQGAYEQYF	TGTGCCAGCAGTCCCATTCGACAGGGGGCCTACGAGCAGTACTTC
TRBJ2-1	TRBD2	once	TRBV5-1	CASSVPSSGASFGEQFF	TGCGCCAGCAGCGTCCCCTCTAGCGGAGCTTCCTTTGGGGAGCAGTTCTTC
TRBJ2-7	TRBD2	-	TRBV5-1	CASSLVGGGAYEQYF	TGCGCCAGCAGCTTGGTTGGCGGGGGGGCCTACGAGCAGTACTTC
TRBJ1-2	-	-	TRBV5-1	CASSPQGDYGYTF	TGCGCCAGCAGTCCTCAGGGTGACTATGGCTACACCTTC
TRBJ2-2	-	-	TRBV5-1	CASRLDSGELFF	TGCGCCAGCAGGTTAGATTCAGGGGAGCTGTTTTTT
TRBJ2-3	TRBD2	-	TRBV19	CASSPGLAGGTDTQYF	TGTGCCAGCAGCCCGGGACTAGCGGGGGGGACAGATACGCAGTATTTT
TRBJ1-1	-	-	TRBV5-1	CASSLAAQGNTEAFF	TGCGCCAGCAGCTTGGCCGCACAGGGGAACACTGAAGCTTTCTTT
TRBJ2-5	TRBD1	-	TRBV28	CASSNAGTGKETQYF	TGTGCCAGCAGTAACGCCGGGACAGGGAAAGAGACCCAGTACTTC
TRBJ2-2	-	-	TRBV6-5	CASSYRPGRSSGELFF	TGTGCCAGCAGTTATCGCCCGGGGAGAAGTTCCGGGGAGCTGTTTTTT
TRBJ2-5	TRBD1	-	TRBV19	CASSAQGRKETQYF	TGTGCCAGTAGTGCACAGGGGAGAAAAGAGACCCAGTACTTC
TRBJ2-2	-	-	TRBV2	CASSGQGYTGELFF	TGTGCCAGCAGTGGGCAGGGCTACACCGGGGAGCTGTTTTTT
TRBJ2-1	TRBD2	-	TRBV28	CATKVGGRKVNEQFF	TGTGCCACCAAAGTGGGCGGGAGGAAGGTCAATGAGCAGTTCTTC
TRBJ2-3	-	-	TRBV2	CASSEGEGTDTQYF	TGTGCCAGCAGTGAGGGTGAGGGCACAGATACGCAGTATTTT
TRBJ2-1	-	-	TRBV7-3	CASSSTLARDSYNEQFF	TGTGCCAGCAGCTCGACGTTAGCCCGAGACTCCTACAATGAGCAGTTCTTC
TRBJ1-3	-	-	TRBV7-8	CASSRDRRNSGNTIYF	TGTGCCAGCAGCCGAGACCGGAGGAACTCTGGAAACACCATATATTTT
TRBJ1-2	-	-	TRBV6-5	CASSYSRHFYGYTF	TGTGCCAGCAGTTACTCCAGACACTTTTATGGCTACACCTTC
TRBJ1-1	-	few	TRBV19	CASEQGYTEAFF	TGTGCCAGCGAACAGGGATATACTGAAGCTTTCTTT
TRBJ2-2	-	-	TRBV7-2	CASSLGLFTGELFF	TGTGCCAGCAGCTTAGGACTTTTCACCGGGGAGCTGTTTTTT
TRBJ2-3	-	-	TRBV12-3/TRBV12-4	CASSSSGTDTQYF	TGTGCCAGCAGTTCCTCGGGCACAGATACGCAGTATTTT
TRBJ2-6	-	-	TRBV5-6	CASSLLQGSGSGANVLTF	TGTGCCAGCAGCTTGCTCCAGGGCTCAGGTTCTGGGGCCAACGTCCTGACTTTC
TRBJ2-1	-	-	TRBV21-1	CASSKWRRSWSGKDNEQFF	TGTGCCAGCAGCAAATGGCGGAGGAGTTGGAGCGGAAAAGACAATGAGCAGTTCTTC
TRBJ2-7	TRBD2	-	TRBV19	CATIDPGLANEQYF	TGTGCCACGATCGACCCGGGACTAGCGAACGAGCAGTACTTC
TRBJ2-7	-	-	TRBV6-5	CASSYRASYEQYF	TGTGCCAGCAGTTATAGAGCGAGCTACGAGCAGTACTTC
TRBJ2-1	-	-	TRBV4-3	CASSQDLASDEQFF	TGCGCCAGCAGCCAAGATTTGGCTAGCGATGAGCAGTTCTTC
TRBJ2-2	-	once	TRBV6-5	CASSYGGMNTGELFF	TGTGCCAGCAGTTATGGGGGGATGAACACCGGGGAGCTGTTTTTT
TRBJ2-1	TRBD2	-	TRBV7-9	CASSSKGLAGDEQFF	TGTGCCAGCAGCTCCAAGGGACTAGCGGGAGATGAGCAGTTCTTC
TRBJ2-7	-	once	TRBV6-5	CASSLLQGPCEQYF	TGTGCCAGCAGTCTCCTTCAGGGGCCTTGCGAGCAGTACTTC
TRBJ2-3	-	-	TRBV10-2	CASQPTTRTDTQYF	TGCGCCAGCCAACCCACCACCAGGACAGATACGCAGTATTTT